Listed here are 21 T cell receptor beta chains from one sample, sequenced in a study of blood T cell repertoires in COVID-19. Method: immunoSEQ multiplex PCR; TCRdb's copy keeps in-frame clones and lacks some. In the table there are tens of thousands of clones, approximately 75% of which are singletons. The sequenced sample consisted of peripheral blood. The receptors derive from a man aged 55-75 years with COVID-19, enrolled during active disease.

This clone has only a few counts. This chain uses TRBV12-3 or TRBV12-4 with TRBJ2-2; D is undetermined. The CDR3 is 12 amino acids. Trimming cost V 6 bases and J 6 bases, with 8 bases left between them. CDR3 bases: TGTGCCAGCAGCCTTTCTTCCGGGGAGCTGTTTTTT. This codes for CASSLSSGELFF.

This chain connects TRBV11-2 to TRBJ2-5; D is ambiguous. Trimming took 1 base from V and 2 from J, leaving 8 bases between them. CDR1 SGHAT and CDR2 FQNNGV come from the germline V gene. The CDR3 has 14 amino acids. The CDR3 loop reads CASSLGGYQETQYF. CDR3 in DNA: TGTGCCAGCAGCTTAGGAGGCTATCAAGAGACCCAGTACTTC.

The chain combines TRBV10-3 with TRBJ1-1; possibly TRBD1 for D (6 bases). The CDR3 consists of 12 residues. Deletions cut 3 bases from V and 11 bases from J, with 13 bases between. Germline V gene sequence: CDR1 ENHRY, CDR2 SYGVKD. CDR3 loop: CAISEQGAEAFF. The CDR3, as DNA: TGTGCCATCAGTGAACAGGGCGCCGAGGCTTTCTTT.

The chain combines TRBV5-1 with TRBJ2-1; 11 bases align to TRBD2. This CDR3 region has 19 residues. Per germline, CDR1 SGHRS and CDR2 YFSETQ. V lost 4 bases and J lost 1; bases outside the gene matches: 13. CDR3 amino acids: CASSKRIAGGVGSYNEQFF. For the CDR3, the DNA is TGCGCCAGCAGCAAGAGGATAGCGGGAGGGGTAGGATCCTACAATGAGCAGTTCTTC.

The chain employs TRBV7-9 and TRBJ1-4; D is possibly TRBD1 (6 bases). Germline assignment: CDR1 SEHNR and CDR2 FQNEAQ (reference sequence). The length of the CDR3 is 15 residues. The V end lost 5 bases, the J end lost 8 bases, and 18 bases lay between the germline ends. CDR3 in DNA: TGTGCCAGCAGCGCTGCCACGGGACACAGAGAAAAACTGTTTTTT. It translates to CASSAATGHREKLFF.

The rearrangement uses TRBV3-1 (or the pseudogene TRBV3-2) and TRBJ2-2, with TRBD2 matching 7 bases. The CDR3 is 17 residues long. V shed 3 bases and J 0 bases; nucleotides not matched to a gene: 7. The germline CDR1 and CDR2 sequences are LGHDT and YNNKEL (reference sequence). CDR3 in amino acids: CASSQGEGLSNTGELFF. The DNA for the CDR3 is TGTGCCAGCAGCCAGGGGGAGGGGTTGTCGAACACCGGGGAGCTGTTTTTT.

CDR3 protein: CASSAAGGGTDTQYF. The DNA for the CDR3 is TGTGCCAGCAGTGCAGCGGGAGGGGGCACAGATACGCAGTATTTT. The chain links TRBV2 to TRBJ2-3, with 10 bases matching TRBD2. The ends lost 4 bases at V and 1 base at J; junction bases unmatched: 2. This CDR3 region has 15 residues. The germline V gene encodes CDR1 SNHLY and CDR2 FYNNEI. Complete variable domain (other parts from reference TRBV2 and TRBJ2-3): EPEVTQTPSHQVTQMGQEVILRCVPISNHLYFYWYRQILGQKVEFLVSFYNNEISEKSEIFDDQFSVERPDGSNFTLKIRSTKLEDSAMYFCASSAAGGGTDTQYFGPGTRLTVL.

The rearrangement links TRBV5-6 to TRBJ2-7; TRBD2 is a possible D gene (5 bases). The germline V and J ends were trimmed by 5 bases and 2 bases, with 11 bases remaining between them. Germline V lookup: CDR1 SGHDT, CDR2 YYEEEE. This CDR3 contains 13 residues. CDR3 DNA: TGTGCCAGCAGTAGGGCGGGTACCTACGAGCAGTACTTC. Translating it yields CASSRAGTYEQYF.

The chain joins TRBV11-3 to TRBJ1-5, with TRBD1 matching 8 bases. CDR3 length: 15 amino acids. The V segment lost 5 bases and the J segment 3 bases; nucleotides outside the gene matches: 6. Germline-derived CDR1 and CDR2 are SGHNT and YENEEA. CDR3 protein: CASSPGTGANQPQHF. In DNA form, the CDR3 reads TGTGCCAGCAGCCCCGGGACAGGAGCCAATCAGCCCCAGCATTTT. The whole variable domain, filled in from reference TRBV11-3 and TRBJ1-5, reads EAGVVQSPRYKIIEKKQPVAFWCNPISGHNTLYWYLQNLGQGPELLIRYENEEAVDDSQLPKDRFSAERLKGVDSTLKIQPAELGDSAVYLCASSPGTGANQPQHFGDGTRLSIL.

The chain uses TRBV5-4 and TRBJ2-7; 11 bases are shared with TRBD2. The V segment lost 4 bases and the J segment 4 bases; nucleotides outside the gene matches: 4. Germline CDR1 SGHNT, CDR2 YYREEE (reference sequence). The CDR3 loop spans 14 amino acids. In DNA form, the CDR3 reads TGTGCCAGCAGCGGCACTAGCGGGGGATACGAGCAGTACTTC. It specifies CASSGTSGGYEQYF.

The chain has TRBV10-3 and TRBJ1-2; 7 bases match TRBD1. Germline CDR1 is ENHRY and CDR2 is SYGVKD. V shed 4 bases, J shed 6 bases, and the junction held 8 bases outside the gene matches. This CDR3 is built from 14 residues. The CDR3 sequence: CAISALGTGDGYTF. CDR3 bases: TGTGCCATCAGTGCCCTAGGAACAGGGGATGGCTACACCTTC.

The CDR3 DNA sequence: TGCAGCGCTACCTCGAACAGGGGGAAAACCTACAATGAGCAGTTCTTC. Protein product: CSATSNRGKTYNEQFF. The V call is TRBV29-1, the J call TRBJ2-1; TRBD1 matches 8 bases. The CDR3 runs 16 residues. Trimming took 7 bases from V and 2 from J; bases not matched to a gene: 13. The germline CDR1 and CDR2 sequences are SQVTM and ANQGSEA.

The chain uses TRBV11-2 and TRBJ2-2; weak D call: TRBD2 (6 bases). Germline V gene sequence: CDR1 SGHAT, CDR2 FQNNGV. Trimming stripped 5 bases from V and 4 bases from J, with 20 bases between. This CDR3 is 17 amino acids long. CDR3 sequence reads: CASSPIWGGKGTGELFF. CDR3 DNA sequence: TGTGCCAGCAGCCCTATATGGGGAGGCAAGGGCACCGGGGAGCTGTTTTTT.

The V and J genes are TRBV7-8 and TRBJ2-7; 12 bases agree with TRBD1. The CDR3 is 16 amino acids. With V trimmed by 5 bases and J by 1 base, 6 bases remained unmatched. The V gene's germline CDR1 is SGHVS and CDR2 FQNEAQ. CDR3 DNA: TGTGCCAGCAGCCCTCCGGGACAGGGGGCGTCCTACGAGCAGTACTTC. Residues: CASSPPGQGASYEQYF.

This clone was observed a single time. The chain joins TRBV7-2 to TRBJ2-1; TRBD2 aligns across 9 bases. The CDR3 loop spans 17 amino acids. Germline V CDR1 and CDR2: SGHTA, FQGNSA. J gave up 6 bases and V 3 bases, and 12 bases lay outside the gene matches. Here the CDR3 DNA reads TGTGCCAGCAGCTTGGAGTGGGGACTAGCATCATCCAATGAGCAGTTCTTC. Amino acid sequence: CASSLEWGLASSNEQFF.

The V call is TRBV7-9, the J call TRBJ2-6; D is uncertain. With 5 bases removed from V and 2 bases from J, the gap between germline ends came to 4 bases. The CDR3 consists of 13 residues. Looked up from germline, CDR1 is SEHNR and CDR2 is FQNEAQ (reference sequence). CDR3 bases: TGTGCCAGCAGCCTAACTGGGGCCAACGTCCTGACTTTC. It is translated as CASSLTGANVLTF.

The chain is built from TRBV5-1 and TRBJ2-2; 8 bases fit TRBD1. Per germline, CDR1 SGHRS and CDR2 YFSETQ. With V trimmed by 2 bases and J by 3 bases, 3 bases remained unmatched. This CDR3 has 15 residues. CDR3 in amino acids: CASSFKTGDTGELFF. CDR3 in DNA: TGCGCCAGCAGCTTTAAGACAGGGGACACCGGGGAGCTGTTTTTT.

V gene TRBV18 combines with J gene TRBJ2-3; D might be TRBD2 (6 bases). V lost 5 bases to trimming and J lost 4 bases, with 10 bases between them. Germline values: CDR1 KGHSH, CDR2 LQKENI. The CDR3 length is 13 residues. DNA of the CDR3: TGTGCCAGCTCAGACGGGAGCGCAGATACGCAGTATTTT. Its translation: CASSDGSADTQYF.

This chain uses TRBV5-1 with TRBJ2-2, with D possibly matching TRBD1 (6 bases). The germline V and J ends were trimmed by 0 bases and 5 bases, with 14 bases remaining between them. From germline, CDR1 is SGHRS and CDR2 YFSETQ. The CDR3 is 16 residues long. The CDR3 coding sequence is TGCGCCAGCAGCTTGGCCCTACAGGGTAATACCGGGGAGCTGTTTTTT. Residues: CASSLALQGNTGELFF.

The chain uses TRBV5-1 and TRBJ1-1; possibly TRBD1 for D (6 bases). Between the trimmed V and J ends, which lost 0 bases and 0 bases, there was a span of 6 bases. Germline CDR1 and CDR2: SGHRS and YFSETQ. The CDR3 runs to 14 residues. The CDR3 loop is CASSLGQVNTEAFF. The CDR3 nucleotides are TGCGCCAGCAGCTTGGGACAGGTGAACACTGAAGCTTTCTTT.

This clone has only a few counts. The chain links TRBV30 to TRBJ2-7; 9 positions agree with TRBD2. The V gene's germline CDR1 is GTSNPN and CDR2 SVGIG (reference sequence). J was trimmed by 6 bases and V by 6 bases; bases with no gene match: 15. The CDR3 length is 15 residues. In nucleotides, the CDR3 is TGTGCCTGCGCGGGGGGGCCCCCTTCGCGTTTCGAGCAGTACTTC. Translation gives CACAGGPPSRFEQYF.